Listed here is a single T cell receptor beta chain. Its antigen is unidentified. This sample is drawn from a study of T cells in localized non-small cell lung cancer. General observations from the study: The study found T cell clonality highest in uninvolved adjacent lung, above tumor. Median roughly 57 top-100 tumor clones were shared with paired adjacent lung. Elevated blood T cell density was associated with longer overall survival.

The assay was immunoSEQ multiplex PCR, and TCRdb's table has in-frame clones only and misses some. The data contain 15,000 to 20,000 clones, about four fifths of them singletons. The CDR3 runs to 16 residues. The germline V and J ends were trimmed by 1 base and 0 bases, with 7 bases remaining between them. Germline loops: CDR1 SGHVS, CDR2 FQNEAQ. This sequence was found in a female donor older than 55 with stage I lung adenocarcinoma. V and J are TRBV7-8 and TRBJ1-6; D gene ambiguous. Sequences were derived from peripheral blood, sampled before any cancer treatment. The CDR3 sequence: CASSLEQSSYNSPLHF. In DNA form, the CDR3 reads TGTGCCAGCAGCTTAGAACAGAGCTCCTATAATTCACCCCTCCACTTT.